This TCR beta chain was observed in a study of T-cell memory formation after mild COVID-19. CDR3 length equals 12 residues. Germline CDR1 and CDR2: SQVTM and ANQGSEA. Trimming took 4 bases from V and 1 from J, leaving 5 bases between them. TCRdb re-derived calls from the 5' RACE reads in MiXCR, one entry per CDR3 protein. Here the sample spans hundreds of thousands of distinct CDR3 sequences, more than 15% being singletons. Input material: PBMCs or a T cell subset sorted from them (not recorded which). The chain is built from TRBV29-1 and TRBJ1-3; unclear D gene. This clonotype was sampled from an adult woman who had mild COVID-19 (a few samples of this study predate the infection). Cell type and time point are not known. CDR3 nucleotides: TGCAGCGTTGCCCTATCTGGAAACACCATATATTTT. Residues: CSVALSGNTIYF.